This T cell receptor (beta chain) stems from a study of T-cell memory formation after mild COVID-19. As for this clonotype: Antigen specificity is unknown.

Germline CDR1 reads MGHRA; CDR2 reads YSYEKL. Trimming removed 0 bases from V and 2 bases from J, with 22 bases in between. The CDR3 spans 19 residues. The study's findings and limits: Later expanders leaned toward CD4+, whereas clones contracting from day 15 to 85 were balanced CD4/CD8.

TCR alpha and TCR beta cDNA libraries carrying sample barcodes and UMIs came from 5'RACE with constant-segment primers. MiXCR, applied by TCRdb to the 5' RACE reads, yields one record per CDR3 protein. The sample consists of roughly 580,000 distinct CDR3 sequences, around 17% of them appearing once. The clonotype originates from an adult woman who had mild COVID-19 (a few samples of this study predate the infection). Cell type and time point are not known. Input material: PBMCs or a T cell subset sorted from them (not recorded which). The chain carries TRBV4-1 and TRBJ1-2; maybe TRBD1 (6 bases). The CDR3 loop is CASSQELGDWDIRNYGYTF. DNA for the CDR3: TGCGCCAGCAGCCAAGAACTGGGGGATTGGGACATTCGGAACTATGGCTACACCTTC.